This T cell receptor beta chain comes out of a study of shared clonotypes between healthy human individuals. Looking at the study overall: CD4 naive and memory got three plates each, CD8 naive two, CD8 memory one.

CDR3 length: 15 residues. V gave up 7 bases and J gave up 0 bases, with 10 bases separating them. Germline CDR1 reads SNHLY; CDR2 reads FYNNEI. Tens of thousands of T cell genomes, or roughly 200 ng DNA, went into the sorted-subset replicate PCRs. TCRdb's copy holds only in-frame clones and misses some; the assay was immunoSEQ multiplex PCR. The table shows around 700,000 clones, with around 72% occurring only once. Source material: memory CD4+ T cells sorted from blood. Subset reported: CD45RA-negative fraction. The genes are TRBV2 and TRBJ1-6; unclear D gene. The TCR was taken from a woman in her 30s in good health. The CDR3 loop reads CASNRPSSYNSPLHF. CDR3 bases: TGTGCCAGCAACCGGCCGAGCTCCTATAATTCACCCCTCCACTTT.